This paragraph covers one T cell receptor (beta chain) sequence. The sample is drawn from a study of blood T cell repertoires in COVID-19. Some clones are missing from TCRdb's copy, which holds only in-frame ones; the method was immunoSEQ multiplex PCR. Of 50,000 to 60,000 clones in the sample, approximately 86% are singletons; the top ten hold 15% to 20%. CDR3 length: 14 residues. V lost 5 bases and J 2 bases, leaving 12 bases between the germline ends. Germline V gene lookup returns CDR1 SEHNR and CDR2 FQNEAQ (reference sequence). This chain uses TRBV7-9 with TRBJ1-1; no clear D. The TCR was taken from a man aged 40-49 years with acute or convalescent COVID-19. Sequencing used peripheral blood. This CDR3 reads CASSGQRKNTEAFF. The CDR3 DNA reads TGTGCCAGCAGCGGGCAGAGAAAAAACACTGAAGCTTTCTTT.